This TCR beta chain was identified in a study of molecular identifiers for immune sequencing clone quantification. Overall study: Replicates involved a five-way split of RNA from around 20,000 or 99,000 naive CD8 cells, with sequencing of four.

Previously reported methods and listed TCR primers produced the bulk TCR libraries. TCRdb used MiXCR to reprocess the PCR reads, holding one entry per CDR3 protein. This table has some 590,000 distinct CDR3 sequences, roughly 23% appearing once. Sorting captured naive CD8 T cells as CD8+CD4-CCR7+CD45RA+. Study-wide points: The study found clones above 20 RNA copies held over 99% of effector molecules and under 1% in naive cells.

This clonotype was found many times. Antigen: not known. CDR3 size: 13 residues. V was trimmed by 4 bases and J by 9 bases, leaving 13 bases between them. The germline V gene encodes CDR1 MNHNY and CDR2 SVGAGI (reference sequence). The sequence was obtained from a human donor in good health. Some libraries in this study had Jurkat cell RNA spiked in. The chain is built from TRBV6-6 and TRBJ2-1; D gene ambiguous. The sequenced sample consisted of naive CD8+ T cells from blood, with Jurkat cell RNA spiked in. Subset meaning: FACS-sorted CD8+CD4-CCR7+CD45RA+ naive T cells. CDR3 residues: CASSFSNFGEQFF. The CDR3 DNA sequence: TGTGCCAGCAGTTTTAGTAACTTCGGTGAGCAGTTCTTC.